This T cell receptor (beta chain) was captured by sequencing in a study of shared clonotypes between healthy human individuals. Notes on the study in general: Investigators expected sequencing depth to affect clonotype sharing among donors.

Details on this clone: Antigen: not known.

Donors comprised only Caucasian adults living in Nashville, Tennessee. Authors' processing steps: ImmunoSEQ output held junction-only sequences without quality scores, so filtering differed. Only in-frame clones appear in the TCRdb table, and some are missing; sequencing was by immunoSEQ multiplex PCR. For V, J and clone size, that table is used; D and trimming come from the DNA. The sample includes approximately 470,000 clones, approximately 82% of them seen just once. This clonotype was obtained from a woman aged 35 to 49 in good health. Some clones in this sample may be carry-over from other donors' samples. Material for sequencing was PBMCs.

The CDR3 DNA reads TGTGCCTGGGGGCCCGGCCCGGTTGGAGAGACCCAGTACTTC. Translation gives CAWGPGPVGETQYF. This chain links TRBV30 with TRBJ2-5; D is uncertain. The germline gives CDR1 GTSNPN, CDR2 SVGIG (reference sequence). This CDR3 spans 14 amino acids. The V and J ends lost 5 bases and 4 bases respectively, with 17 bases between them.